These 5 T cell receptor beta chains originate from one sample sequenced in a study of cytomegalovirus exposure and HLA in healthy donors. Use of 60 Vbeta and 13 Jbeta primers characterized the PCR. The table came from immunoSEQ multiplex PCR; TCRdb's copy has only in-frame clones and leaves some out. The repertoire holds 85,000 to 100,000 clones, with roughly 73% as singletons. The sample was PBMCs. These receptors were collected from a man aged 50 or older in good health and CMV-seropositive.

The chain has TRBV18 and TRBJ1-5; D is possibly TRBD1 (5 bases). CDR1 is KGHSH and CDR2 is LQKENI in the germline V gene. Trimming removed 6 bases at V and 11 bases at J, with 17 bases between. The CDR3 runs 13 residues. CDR3 bases: TGTGCCAGCTCTCCCATGGGGGGGGAGGCCCAGCATTTT. Its protein is CASSPMGGEAQHF.

This clone was seen a handful of times. V and J are TRBV2 and TRBJ1-5; D call uncertain. Trimming took 6 bases from V and 5 from J, leaving 17 bases between them. CDR3 length: 15 residues. The germline V gene has CDR1 SNHLY and CDR2 FYNNEI. The DNA for the CDR3 is TGTGCCAGCAGAGCCAGTACAGAGGACTATCAGCCCCAGCATTTT. Its protein product is CASRASTEDYQPQHF.

Here the CDR3 DNA reads TGTGCCAGCACGCCTTCCGGACAGGGGTATGGCTACACCTTC. Protein product: CASTPSGQGYGYTF. This chain joins TRBV5-4 and TRBJ1-2, with 9 bases that match TRBD1. The CDR3 extends over 14 amino acids. V trimming: 6 bases; J trimming: 5 bases; junction bases outside the gene matches: 8. Per the germline V gene, CDR1 is SGHNT and CDR2 is YYREEE (reference sequence). Together with reference TRBV5-4 and TRBJ1-2, the CDR3 gives the full variable domain: ETGVTQSPTHLIKTRGQQVTLRCSSQSGHNTVSWYQQALGQGPQFIFQYYREEENGRGNFPPRFSGLQFPNYSSELNVNALELDDSALYLCASTPSGQGYGYTFGSGTRLTVV.

The CDR3 sequence is CASSLTGTGNIQYF. The CDR3 region has the DNA TGTGCCAGCAGTTTAACCGGAACGGGAAACATTCAGTACTTC. The chain is built from TRBV27 and TRBJ2-4; D remains unclear. Germline CDR1 and CDR2: MNHEY and SMNVEV (reference sequence). V lost 2 bases and J lost 6, with 11 bases in between. CDR3 length: 14 amino acids.

This clone was seen only a few times. This rearrangement joins TRBV27 to TRBJ1-1; 9 positions agree with TRBD1. With V trimmed by 5 bases and J by 3 bases, 7 bases remained unmatched. CDR1 is MNHEY, CDR2 SMNVEV, per germline (reference sequence). The CDR3 runs to 15 residues. The CDR3: CASSAGQGFYTEAFF. CDR3 in DNA: TGTGCCAGCAGTGCGGGACAGGGTTTCTACACTGAAGCTTTCTTT.